The next 32 T cell receptor beta chains were all read from a single sample in a study of cytomegalovirus exposure and HLA in healthy donors. Sequenced by immunoSEQ multiplex PCR; TCRdb stores in-frame clones only, minus some. The sample contains 90,000 to 150,000 clones, more than 70% of which appear only once. The sample was PBMCs. These TCRs come from a man between 18 and 29 years old in good health and CMV-seronegative.

J is TRBJ2-1 and V is TRBV10-1, with 8 bases matching TRBD2. V shed 3 bases, J shed 7 bases, and the junction held 5 bases outside the gene matches. This CDR3 comprises 14 residues. The germline V gene encodes CDR1 WNHNN and CDR2 SYGVQD (reference sequence). The CDR3 DNA reads TGCGCCAGCAGTGAAACGGGAGGGCTAAATGAGCAGTTCTTC. Its translation is CASSETGGLNEQFF.

The V and J genes are TRBV7-6 and TRBJ2-1, with a tentative D call TRBD2 (6 bases). Germline V gives CDR1 SGHVS, CDR2 FNYEAQ. V lost 5 bases and J 0 bases, leaving 14 bases between the germline ends. The CDR3 consists of 16 residues. CDR3 loop: CASSHRDGSSYNEQFF. CDR3 nucleotide sequence: TGTGCCAGCAGCCATCGTGACGGGAGCTCCTACAATGAGCAGTTCTTC. Combining the CDR3 with reference TRBV7-6 and TRBJ2-1 gives the whole variable domain GAGVSQSPRYKVTKRGQDVALRCDPISGHVSLYWYRQALGQGPEFLTYFNYEAQQDKSGLPNDRFSAERPEGSISTLTIQRTEQRDSAMYRCASSHRDGSSYNEQFFGPGTRLTVL.

The V call is TRBV25-1, the J call TRBJ1-1; no clear D. CDR1 is MGHDK and CDR2 is SYGVNS in the germline V gene. Deletions cut 4 bases from V and 1 base from J, with 13 bases between. CDR3 length equals 15 residues. The CDR3 spells CASSGAHDKNTEAFF. Here the CDR3 DNA reads TGTGCCAGCAGTGGAGCTCACGACAAGAACACTGAAGCTTTCTTT. Full variable domain (remainder filled in from reference TRBV25-1 and TRBJ1-1): EADIYQTPRYLVIGTGKKITLECSQTMGHDKMYWYQQDPGMELHLIHYSYGVNSTEKGDLSSESTVSRIRTEHFPLTLESARPSHTSQYLCASSGAHDKNTEAFFGQGTRLTVV.

V is TRBV2 and J is TRBJ2-1, with TRBD1 matching 8 bases. CDR3 size: 16 residues. Germline trimming cut 3 bases from V and 3 bases from J; bases unmatched to any gene: 7. Per germline, CDR1 SNHLY and CDR2 FYNNEI. CDR3 bases: TGTGCCAGCAGTGACTTACGGACAGGGTACTACAATGAGCAGTTCTTC. Residues: CASSDLRTGYYNEQFF.

V and J are TRBV25-1 and TRBJ2-3, with a weak D call TRBD1 (6 bases). The germline V gene encodes CDR1 MGHDK and CDR2 SYGVNS. CDR3 length equals 16 residues. V was cut by 7 bases and J by 4 bases, with 21 bases left in between. In DNA form, the CDR3 reads TGTGCCAGCACGTCTCCGTTGGGCAGGGGCGCAGATACGCAGTATTTT. Protein sequence: CASTSPLGRGADTQYF.

V is TRBV29-1 and J is TRBJ1-2, with TRBD1 matching 8 bases. The length of the CDR3 is 14 residues. Germline V lookup: CDR1 SQVTM, CDR2 ANQGSEA. V lost 4 bases and J lost 4; bases outside the gene matches: 8. The CDR3 region is CSVGPGGAGYGYTF. CDR3 DNA sequence: TGCAGCGTTGGCCCAGGGGGCGCTGGCTATGGCTACACCTTC.

The rearrangement links TRBV19 to TRBJ1-1; D gene unclear. This CDR3 spans 13 amino acids. Germline-derived CDR1 and CDR2 are LNHDA and SQIVND (reference sequence). The V end lost 5 bases, the J end lost 11 bases, and 18 bases lay between the germline ends. The CDR3 spells CASSPSVGLRAFF. In DNA form, the CDR3 reads TGTGCCAGTAGTCCCTCGGTAGGTCTGCGGGCTTTCTTT. Full variable domain (remainder filled in from reference TRBV19 and TRBJ1-1): DGGITQSPKYLFRKEGQNVTLSCEQNLNHDAMYWYRQDPGQGLRLIYYSQIVNDFQKGDIAEGYSVSREKKESFPLTVTSAQKNPTAFYLCASSPSVGLRAFFGQGTRLTVV.

This sequence joins TRBV10-1 and TRBJ2-4; tentatively, D is TRBD1 (6 bases). Germline V lookup: CDR1 WNHNN, CDR2 SYGVQD (reference sequence). Deletions cut 6 bases from V and 2 bases from J, with 14 bases between. The CDR3 totals 15 residues. The CDR3 loop reads CASSRDISSKNIQYF. CDR3 sequence (DNA): TGCGCCAGCAGCCGGGACATCTCTTCCAAAAACATTCAGTACTTC.

The chain links TRBV2 to TRBJ2-5, with 10 positions matching TRBD1. This CDR3 is built from 16 residues. Per germline, CDR1 SNHLY and CDR2 FYNNEI. The J segment lost 5 bases and the V segment lost 4 bases, leaving 10 bases of the junction unmatched. DNA of the CDR3: TGTGCCAGCAGTGCATGGGGTGGGGGACAGGGGGAGACCCAGTACTTC. Protein sequence: CASSAWGGGQGETQYF. Complete variable domain (other parts from reference TRBV2 and TRBJ2-5): EPEVTQTPSHQVTQMGQEVILRCVPISNHLYFYWYRQILGQKVEFLVSFYNNEISEKSEIFDDQFSVERPDGSNFTLKIRSTKLEDSAMYFCASSAWGGGQGETQYFGPGTRLLVL.

V and J are TRBV30 and TRBJ2-7; 10 bases match TRBD1. V was pared by 1 base and J by 7 bases, with 7 bases of the junction left unmatched. The germline CDR1 and CDR2 sequences are GTSNPN and SVGIG (reference sequence). The CDR3 has 14 residues. CDR3 protein: CAWSGQGALGEQYF. The CDR3 nucleotides are TGTGCCTGGAGTGGACAGGGGGCGCTTGGGGAGCAGTACTTC.

This clone was found once. The genes are TRBV19 and TRBJ1-1; 11 bases align to TRBD1. The V and J ends lost 5 bases and 0 bases, in that order; junction bases with no gene match: 11. The length of the CDR3 is 18 residues. CDR1 is LNHDA, CDR2 SQIVND, per germline (reference sequence). CDR3 nucleotides: TGTGCCAGTAGTTCCGGGACAGGGGGTAACCGGGTGAACACTGAAGCTTTCTTT. Protein product: CASSSGTGGNRVNTEAFF.

The V gene is TRBV27, the J gene TRBJ2-5; 14 bases align to TRBD2. The CDR3 sequence is 17 residues long. V shed 1 base and J 4 bases; nucleotides not matched to a gene: 5. Looked up from germline, CDR1 is MNHEY and CDR2 is SMNVEV (reference sequence). The CDR3 DNA sequence: TGTGCCAGCAGTTTATTGGGACTAGCGGGGGATAGAGAGACCCAGTACTTC. This encodes CASSLLGLAGDRETQYF.

This clone is a singleton in its sample. V and J are TRBV29-1 and TRBJ2-6; possibly TRBD2 for D (6 bases). Trimming stripped 8 bases from V and 0 bases from J, with 14 bases between. CDR1 SQVTM and CDR2 ANQGSEA come from the germline V gene. The CDR3 contains 15 residues. The CDR3, as DNA: TGCAGCACTGCGGAGGGCAGCTCTGGGGCCAACGTCCTGACTTTC. It is translated as CSTAEGSSGANVLTF.

This chain uses TRBV7-2 with TRBJ2-5; 12 bases fit TRBD2. CDR1 and CDR2 from the germline V gene are SGHTA and FQGNSA. The CDR3 sequence is 15 residues long. With V trimmed by 5 bases and J by 5 bases, 6 bases remained unmatched. CDR3 residues: CASSPRTSGVETQYF. The CDR3, as DNA: TGTGCCAGCAGCCCCAGGACTAGCGGGGTGGAGACCCAGTACTTC.

The chain couples TRBV18 to TRBJ1-4, with D perhaps TRBD1 (5 bases). Per germline, CDR1 KGHSH and CDR2 LQKENI. Trimming stripped 6 bases from V and 0 bases from J, with 11 bases between. The CDR3 covers 15 residues. The CDR3 DNA reads as TGTGCCAGCTCCCTAGACAGCGCAACTAATGAAAAACTGTTTTTT. As protein: CASSLDSATNEKLFF.

The rearrangement joins TRBV10-3 to TRBJ2-2; TRBD1 matches at 11 bases. This CDR3 contains 18 residues. Germline V gene lookup returns CDR1 ENHRY and CDR2 SYGVKD. The V gene end was trimmed by 3 bases and the J gene end by 4 bases; junction bases not matched to a gene: 10. The CDR3: CAISDRGQGARSTGELFF. CDR3 coding DNA: TGTGCCATCAGTGATAGAGGACAGGGGGCCCGGAGCACCGGGGAGCTGTTTTTT.

This clone was picked up one time. The chain is built from TRBV30 and TRBJ2-7; 12 bases fit TRBD1. The CDR3 consists of 15 residues. V shed 5 bases, J shed 1 base, and the junction held 6 bases outside the gene matches. Germline V gene lookup returns CDR1 GTSNPN and CDR2 SVGIG (reference sequence). CDR3 protein: CAWAPGQGASYEQYF. The CDR3, as DNA: TGTGCCTGGGCCCCGGGACAGGGGGCTTCCTACGAGCAGTACTTC.

The gene calls are TRBV6-6 and TRBJ1-2, with 7 bases fitting TRBD1. J was trimmed by 6 bases and V by 4 bases; bases with no gene match: 11. The CDR3 runs to 15 residues. In germline, CDR1 is MNHNY, CDR2 SVGAGI (reference sequence). The CDR3 loop is CASSSSRQGLNGYTF. CDR3 nucleotides: TGTGCCAGCAGTTCGTCCAGACAGGGCCTTAATGGCTACACCTTC.

This chain joins TRBV5-4 and TRBJ2-7, with 12 bases matching TRBD2. The V gene end was trimmed by 4 bases and the J gene end by 6 bases; junction bases not matched to a gene: 8. The CDR3 consists of 15 residues. Germline V gives CDR1 SGHNT, CDR2 YYREEE (reference sequence). Here the CDR3 reads CASSRPSGGASEQYF. CDR3 coding DNA: TGTGCCAGCAGCCGGCCTAGCGGGGGGGCAAGCGAGCAGTACTTC.

J is TRBJ2-7 and V is TRBV29-1; D is unclear. Germline loops: CDR1 SQVTM, CDR2 ANQGSEA. The CDR3 is 12 residues long. The V and J ends lost 4 bases and 0 bases respectively, with 7 bases between them. The CDR3: CSVGRSSYEQYF. CDR3 nucleotides: TGCAGCGTTGGACGGAGCTCCTACGAGCAGTACTTC.

The chain combines TRBV6-5 with TRBJ1-2; 9 positions match TRBD1. CDR3 size: 15 residues. The J segment lost 7 bases and the V segment lost 4 bases, leaving 10 bases of the junction unmatched. Germline CDR1 reads MNHEY; CDR2 reads SVGAGI. CDR3 bases: TGTGCCAGCAGTTCCCCGGGGACAGGGCTATCTGGCTACACCTTC. Translated: CASSSPGTGLSGYTF.

V and J are TRBV10-3 and TRBJ1-1; a possible D gene is TRBD1 (6 bases). V lost 9 bases, J lost 11 bases, and 22 bases lay in between. Germline V gene lookup returns CDR1 ENHRY and CDR2 SYGVKD. CDR3 size: 13 residues. DNA of the CDR3: TGTGCCATTCTGGACAGTCCCGCCCGGGTGGCTTTCTTT. Amino acid sequence: CAILDSPARVAFF.

The V call is TRBV5-1, the J call TRBJ2-7; 7 bases are shared with TRBD2. The CDR3 length is 13 residues. V dropped 3 bases and J dropped 3; count of bases not matched to a gene: 3. Germline lookup yields CDR1 SGHRS and CDR2 YFSETQ. CDR3 in amino acids: CASSWEGDYEQYF. CDR3 coding DNA: TGCGCCAGCAGCTGGGAGGGTGACTACGAGCAGTACTTC.

J is TRBJ2-2 and V is TRBV11-1, with 9 bases fitting TRBD2. Germline V gene data show CDR1 as SGHAT and CDR2 as FQDESV (reference sequence). Trimming removed 5 bases from V and 0 bases from J; junction bases left unmatched: 4. The CDR3 length is 16 residues. The CDR3 bases are TGTGCCAGCAGCGCCAGACTAGCGGCGAACACCGGGGAGCTGTTTTTT. Its protein is CASSARLAANTGELFF.

This clone has a single count. V gene TRBV6-5 combines with J gene TRBJ1-2; 7 positions match TRBD1. The CDR3 consists of 14 residues. V lost 7 bases and J lost 4; bases outside the gene matches: 9. Per the germline V gene, CDR1 is MNHEY and CDR2 is SVGAGI. The CDR3 spells CASTGGRSGYGYTF. Here the CDR3 DNA reads TGTGCCAGCACAGGGGGAAGGTCCGGCTATGGCTACACCTTC.

This clone was observed once. The J gene is TRBJ2-1, the V gene TRBV9; 9 positions match TRBD1. With 0 bases clipped from V and 6 bases from J, the junction kept 4 bases outside the gene matches. The CDR3 sequence is 15 residues long. Looked up from germline, CDR1 is SGDLS and CDR2 is YYNGEE. The CDR3 region has the DNA TGTGCCAGCAGCGTAGGACGACAGGGGGGCAATGAGCAGTTCTTC. Translated, it gives CASSVGRQGGNEQFF.

The chain recombines TRBV19 with TRBJ2-5; TRBD2 matches at 7 bases. The CDR3 has 15 amino acids. The V gene's germline CDR1 is LNHDA and CDR2 SQIVND (reference sequence). V was pared by 5 bases and J by 4 bases, with 10 bases of the junction left unmatched. The chain's CDR3 is CASSPGRWGGETQYF. The CDR3, as DNA: TGTGCCAGTAGTCCAGGGCGGTGGGGGGGAGAGACCCAGTACTTC.

The CDR3 reads CSVGPGGTGVEQYF. The DNA of the CDR3 is TGCAGCGTTGGCCCGGGGGGGACAGGGGTCGAGCAGTACTTC. J is TRBJ2-7 and V is TRBV29-1; 10 bases match TRBD1. The V gene end was trimmed by 4 bases and the J gene end by 6 bases; junction bases not matched to a gene: 9. This CDR3 region has 14 residues. From germline, CDR1 is SQVTM and CDR2 ANQGSEA.

The chain uses TRBV27 and TRBJ1-1, with D possibly matching TRBD1 (5 bases). Germline CDR1 is MNHEY and CDR2 is SMNVEV (reference sequence). The V end was cut by 5 bases, the J end by 1 base, with 11 bases between. The CDR3 contains 14 residues. Here the CDR3 DNA reads TGTGCCAGCAGTCCCCTCGGACAGAACACTGAAGCTTTCTTT. As protein: CASSPLGQNTEAFF.

The chain recombines TRBV30 with TRBJ2-7, with 7 bases lining up with TRBD1. V was clipped by 1 base and J by 7 bases; unmatched bases: 10. The CDR3 spans 14 residues. CDR1 and CDR2 from the germline V gene are GTSNPN and SVGIG (reference sequence). CDR3: CAWSGKGASEEQYF. CDR3 nucleotides: TGTGCCTGGAGTGGGAAGGGGGCCTCGGAAGAGCAGTACTTC.

This CDR3 is CASRGGGNQPQHF. DNA for the CDR3: TGTGCCAGCAGAGGGGGCGGCAATCAGCCCCAGCATTTT. The chain recombines TRBV6-5 with TRBJ1-5; 7 bases are a match to TRBD1. The CDR3 length is 13 residues. V was clipped by 6 bases and J by 2 bases; unmatched bases: 1. Germline V gives CDR1 MNHEY, CDR2 SVGAGI.

The rearrangement links TRBV5-1 to TRBJ2-7; 8 bases align to TRBD1. Germline CDR1 and CDR2: SGHRS and YFSETQ. V shed 3 bases, J shed 9 bases, and the junction held 5 bases outside the gene matches. This CDR3 has 12 residues. The CDR3 loop is CASSSGQGLQYF. Written as DNA, the CDR3 is TGCGCCAGCAGCTCCGGACAGGGTTTGCAGTACTTC. Variable domain in full (rest from reference TRBV5-1 and TRBJ2-7): KAGVTQTPRYLIKTRGQQVTLSCSPISGHRSVSWYQQTPGQGLQFLFEYFSETQRNKGNFPGRFSGRQFSNSRSEMNVSTLELGDSALYLCASSSGQGLQYFGPGTRLTVT.